The rows below give T cell receptor beta chains drawn from one sample of a study of T cell changes during pregnancy in multiple sclerosis. Produced via immunoSEQ multiplex PCR; TCRdb's table is partial and in-frame only. The sample comprises about 38,000 clones, around 94% of which are singletons, and roughly 8% rests with the top ten. The sequencing used CD8+ T cells from peripheral blood mononuclear cells, collected in the third trimester of pregnancy. The receptor set was obtained from a female donor with multiple sclerosis, enrolled in a pregnancy study. Each CDR3 is given with its conserved first and last residue. Fields, in order: V gene, clone size, J gene, D gene, CDR3 DNA, CDR3 protein. A D gene is named only where the DNA matches it firmly. Expanded clones are given a class, and other clones once, few, many or no size at all.

v_call: TRBV13; clone_size: NA; j_call: TRBJ2-1; d_call: NA; cdr3_nt: TGTGCCAGCAGCCCGGTCGGGGGTTCCTACAATGAGCAGTTCTTC; cdr3_aa: CASSPVGGSYNEQFF
v_call: TRBV19; clone_size: NA; j_call: TRBJ2-7; d_call: NA; cdr3_nt: TGTGCCAGTAGTGATAGCGTTTACGAGCAGTACTTC; cdr3_aa: CASSDSVYEQYF
v_call: TRBV4-1; clone_size: NA; j_call: TRBJ1-5; d_call: TRBD1; cdr3_nt: TGCGCCAGCAGCCAACTACAGGGGGCCAATCAGCCCCAGCATTTT; cdr3_aa: CASSQLQGANQPQHF
v_call: TRBV5-6; clone_size: NA; j_call: TRBJ2-7; d_call: TRBD1; cdr3_nt: TGTGCCAGCAGCTTTGGACAGGGTTCAGCCGAGCAGTACTTC; cdr3_aa: CASSFGQGSAEQYF
v_call: TRBV19; clone_size: NA; j_call: TRBJ1-3; d_call: NA; cdr3_nt: TGTGCCAGTAGTCTCTCGGGTTGGTCTGGAAACACCATATATTTT; cdr3_aa: CASSLSGWSGNTIYF
v_call: TRBV4-1; clone_size: NA; j_call: TRBJ2-5; d_call: TRBD2; cdr3_nt: TGCGCCAGCAGCCAGGGGGTAGCGGGGGAACAAGAGACCCAGTACTTC; cdr3_aa: CASSQGVAGEQETQYF
v_call: TRBV6-5; clone_size: NA; j_call: TRBJ1-4; d_call: NA; cdr3_nt: TGTGCCAGCAGTCAAACTGAGGTGATAGCAAAACTGTTTTTT; cdr3_aa: CASSQTEVIAKLFF
v_call: TRBV5-1; clone_size: medium-sized; j_call: TRBJ2-7; d_call: NA; cdr3_nt: TGCGCCAGCAGCCCGGACAGGGGACTAGACGAGCAGTACTTC; cdr3_aa: CASSPDRGLDEQYF
v_call: TRBV29-1; clone_size: NA; j_call: TRBJ1-1; d_call: NA; cdr3_nt: TGCAGCGCTCGGGACATTCATGAAGCTTTCTTT; cdr3_aa: CSARDIHEAFF
v_call: TRBV6-4; clone_size: NA; j_call: TRBJ2-3; d_call: TRBD1; cdr3_nt: TGTGCCAGCAGTGATGACAGGGGTCCAGATACGCAGTATTTT; cdr3_aa: CASSDDRGPDTQYF
v_call: TRBV30; clone_size: NA; j_call: TRBJ2-1; d_call: NA; cdr3_nt: TGTGCCTGGAGTGCAGGCAATGAGCAGTTCTTC; cdr3_aa: CAWSAGNEQFF
v_call: TRBV18; clone_size: few; j_call: TRBJ2-1; d_call: TRBD1; cdr3_nt: TGTGCCAGCTCACCACTCGGGACAGGGTGGAATGAGCAGTTCTTC; cdr3_aa: CASSPLGTGWNEQFF
v_call: TRBV27; clone_size: once; j_call: TRBJ1-1; d_call: NA; cdr3_nt: TGTGCCAGCAGTCTAGGCTTGGCCACTGAAGCTTTCTTT; cdr3_aa: CASSLGLATEAFF
v_call: TRBV6-5; clone_size: NA; j_call: TRBJ2-1; d_call: NA; cdr3_nt: TGTGCCAGCCGTACAGGACAGCCCTACAATGAGCAGTTCTTC; cdr3_aa: CASRTGQPYNEQFF
v_call: TRBV30; clone_size: once; j_call: TRBJ2-7; d_call: TRBD1; cdr3_nt: TGTGCCTGGACTCAAGGGACAGCCTACGAGCAGTACTTC; cdr3_aa: CAWTQGTAYEQYF
v_call: TRBV11-2; clone_size: NA; j_call: TRBJ1-6; d_call: NA; cdr3_nt: TGTGCCAGCAGCTTAGTATCGCCAGGGGATCTCGGTTCACCCCTCCACTTT; cdr3_aa: CASSLVSPGDLGSPLHF
v_call: TRBV27; clone_size: NA; j_call: TRBJ1-2; d_call: TRBD1; cdr3_nt: TGTGCCAGCAGTCTCCAGACAGGGGAGACCTATGGCTACACCTTC; cdr3_aa: CASSLQTGETYGYTF
v_call: TRBV6-5; clone_size: NA; j_call: TRBJ1-2; d_call: TRBD1; cdr3_nt: TGTGCCAGCAGACTGGAGACAGGGGGCTATGGCTACACCTTC; cdr3_aa: CASRLETGGYGYTF